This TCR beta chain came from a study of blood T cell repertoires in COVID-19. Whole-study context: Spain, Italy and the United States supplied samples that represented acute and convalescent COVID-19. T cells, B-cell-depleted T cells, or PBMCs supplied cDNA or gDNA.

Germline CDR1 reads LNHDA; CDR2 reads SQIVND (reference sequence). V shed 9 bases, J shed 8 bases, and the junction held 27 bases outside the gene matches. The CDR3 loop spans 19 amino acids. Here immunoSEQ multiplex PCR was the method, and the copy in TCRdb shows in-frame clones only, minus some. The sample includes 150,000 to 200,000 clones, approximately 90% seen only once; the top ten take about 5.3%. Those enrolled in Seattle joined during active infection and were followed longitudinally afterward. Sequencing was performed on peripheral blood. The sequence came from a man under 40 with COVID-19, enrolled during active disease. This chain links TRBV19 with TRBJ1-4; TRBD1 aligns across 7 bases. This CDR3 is CASHPTGKVSGGFVEKLFF. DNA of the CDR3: TGTGCCAGCCATCCGACAGGGAAAGTAAGTGGAGGATTCGTAGAAAAACTGTTTTTT. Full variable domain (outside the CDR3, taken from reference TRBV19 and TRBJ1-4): DGGITQSPKYLFRKEGQNVTLSCEQNLNHDAMYWYRQDPGQGLRLIYYSQIVNDFQKGDIAEGYSVSREKKESFPLTVTSAQKNPTAFYLCASHPTGKVSGGFVEKLFFGSGTQLSVL.